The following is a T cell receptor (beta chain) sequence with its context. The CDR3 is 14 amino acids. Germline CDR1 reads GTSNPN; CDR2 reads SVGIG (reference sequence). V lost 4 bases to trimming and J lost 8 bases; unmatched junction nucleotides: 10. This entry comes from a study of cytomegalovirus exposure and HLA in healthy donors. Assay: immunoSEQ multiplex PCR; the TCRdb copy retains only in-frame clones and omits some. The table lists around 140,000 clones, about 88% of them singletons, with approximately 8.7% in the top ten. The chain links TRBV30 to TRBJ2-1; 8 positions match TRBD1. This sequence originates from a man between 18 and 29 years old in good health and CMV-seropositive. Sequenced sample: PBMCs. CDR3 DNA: TGTGCCTGGACCCGGACAGGGAATGCCGATGAGCAGTTCTTC. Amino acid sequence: CAWTRTGNADEQFF.